One and the same sample provided the 14 T cell receptor beta chains below, sequenced in a study of control samples from healthy donors and cancer patients. Method: immunoSEQ multiplex PCR; TCRdb's copy keeps in-frame clones and lacks some. The sample holds about 12,000 clones, over 75% seen once. Sequenced material: formalin-fixed, paraffin-embedded tissue. All receptors come from a male donor with melanoma.

This chain connects TRBV6-4 to TRBJ2-1, with 7 bases aligning to TRBD2. The germline V gene has CDR1 MRHNA and CDR2 SNTAGT. Trimming cost V 10 bases and J 2 bases; bases outside gene matches: 11. The CDR3 runs 15 residues. This chain's CDR3 is CATRLGGSPYNEQFF. CDR3 DNA: TGTGCCACTCGACTTGGCGGGAGCCCCTACAATGAGCAGTTCTTC.

The V call is TRBV6-5, the J call TRBJ2-1; 8 bases agree with TRBD1. CDR1 is MNHEY and CDR2 is SVGAGI in the germline V gene. V was pared by 5 bases and J by 7 bases, with 10 bases of the junction left unmatched. There are 15 residues in the CDR3. In nucleotides, the CDR3 is TGTGCCAGCAGTCCGTTTTGGACAGGGATGAATGAGCAGTTCTTC. This translates into CASSPFWTGMNEQFF.

This clone was recorded once. The V and J genes are TRBV20-1 and TRBJ2-4, with D maybe TRBD2 (5 bases). Between the trimmed V and J ends, which lost 3 bases and 15 bases, there was a span of 15 bases. The CDR3 is 11 amino acids. Germline values: CDR1 DFQATT, CDR2 SNEGSKA (reference sequence). CDR3 in amino acids: CSASRGEKRYF. The CDR3 region has the DNA TGCAGTGCTAGTCGTGGGGAGAAAAGGTACTTC.

This rearrangement joins TRBV9 to TRBJ1-2; D is ambiguous. The CDR3 contains 18 residues. Trimming removed 0 bases from V and 6 bases from J, with 24 bases in between. Germline V gene sequence: CDR1 SGDLS, CDR2 YYNGEE. The CDR3 spells CASSVAGANYKSEDGYTF. CDR3 sequence (DNA): TGTGCCAGCAGCGTAGCCGGCGCGAACTACAAGAGTGAGGATGGCTACACCTTC.

The rearrangement uses TRBV6-6 and TRBJ2-1; TRBD2 agrees at 10 bases. The CDR3 loop spans 16 amino acids. Trimming cost V 7 bases and J 3 bases; bases outside gene matches: 9. The germline V gene encodes CDR1 MNHNY and CDR2 SVGAGI (reference sequence). In DNA form, the CDR3 reads TGTGCCAGCACCCGCTCCGGGACTAGCGTCTACAATGAGCAGTTCTTC. Residues: CASTRSGTSVYNEQFF.

The J gene is TRBJ1-2, the V gene TRBV5-1; no definite D call. V was cut by 0 bases and J by 6 bases, with 15 bases left in between. This CDR3 is built from 15 residues. Germline lookup yields CDR1 SGHRS and CDR2 YFSETQ. This CDR3 reads CASSLVGSGINGYTF. The CDR3 nucleotides are TGCGCCAGCAGCTTGGTGGGGTCGGGGATCAATGGCTACACCTTC.

This chain uses TRBV6-6 with TRBJ2-7; no clear D. This CDR3 is 14 amino acids long. Germline V gives CDR1 MNHNY, CDR2 SVGAGI (reference sequence). Trimming pared 2 bases from V and 0 bases from J, leaving 8 bases between. The DNA of the CDR3 is TGTGCCAGCAGTTACCGCCAGAACTCCTACGAGCAGTACGTC. This encodes CASSYRQNSYEQYV.

The chain uses TRBV30 and TRBJ1-3; 8 nucleotides agree with TRBD1. Germline CDR1 is GTSNPN and CDR2 is SVGIG (reference sequence). The CDR3 is 15 amino acids. J gave up 1 base and V 2 bases, and 4 bases lay outside the gene matches. The CDR3 DNA reads as TGTGCCTGGAGTTCTACAGGGGGATCTGGAAACACCATATATTTT. Its translation: CAWSSTGGSGNTIYF.

The V gene is TRBV5-8, the J gene TRBJ1-5; no clear D. The germline V gene has CDR1 SGHTS and CDR2 YDEGEE. V was shortened by 4 bases and J by 4 bases, with 9 bases between the two germline ends. The CDR3 has 13 amino acids. DNA of the CDR3: TGTGCCAGCAGCCCGGACCTGAATCAGCCCCAGCATTTT. It encodes CASSPDLNQPQHF.

J is TRBJ1-2 and V is TRBV5-1; D is perhaps TRBD1 (6 bases). CDR1 is SGHRS, CDR2 YFSETQ, per germline. V lost 2 bases and J 4 bases, leaving 21 bases between the germline ends. The CDR3 extends over 17 amino acids. The CDR3 DNA reads as TGCGCCAGCAGCTTTGGAGCCCAGGGGAGACGCGGCTATGGCTACACCTTC. It codes for CASSFGAQGRRGYGYTF.

V and J are TRBV2 and TRBJ2-1, with 8 bases aligning to TRBD1. In germline, CDR1 is SNHLY, CDR2 FYNNEI. J gave up 16 bases and V 10 bases, and 12 bases lay outside the gene matches. This CDR3 has 11 residues. The CDR3 DNA reads TGTGCCAACACGACAGGGGTCACGTTTTTCTTC. As protein: CANTTGVTFFF.

The V gene is TRBV11-2, the J gene TRBJ1-2, with D tentatively TRBD1 (5 bases). The CDR3 contains 14 residues. The germline V and J ends were trimmed by 0 bases and 2 bases, with 7 bases remaining between them. Germline values: CDR1 SGHAT, CDR2 FQNNGV. The CDR3 sequence: CASSLEGDNYGYTF. The CDR3 nucleotides are TGTGCCAGCAGCTTAGAGGGGGACAACTATGGCTACACCTTC.

This clone appeared once. The genes are TRBV11-3 and TRBJ1-6; maybe TRBD1 (6 bases). Germline values: CDR1 SGHNT, CDR2 YENEEA. This CDR3 has 17 amino acids. V was cut by 5 bases and J by 7 bases, with 21 bases left in between. This CDR3 is CASSVTGTSTINSPLHF. The CDR3, as DNA: TGTGCCAGCAGCGTAACCGGGACAAGTACGATAAATTCACCCCTCCACTTT.

The chain carries TRBV3-1 (or the pseudogene TRBV3-2) and TRBJ2-4, with TRBD2 matching 8 bases. The junction had 11 bases not matched to a gene; V was cut back by 1 base and J by 6 bases. The CDR3 totals 17 residues. Germline CDR1 is LGHDT and CDR2 is YNNKEL (reference sequence). CDR3: CASSQGRPAGVLNIQYF. CDR3 nucleotides: TGTGCCAGCAGCCAAGGGCGACCAGCGGGAGTCCTAAACATTCAGTACTTC.